This T cell receptor (beta chain) derives from a study of blood T cell repertoires in COVID-19. Background on the study: Sites in the United States, Italy and Spain provided acute and convalescent COVID-19 samples.

How the authors handled the data: Estimates of nucleated cell counts were drawn from the amplification of reference gene primers. This table comes from immunoSEQ multiplex PCR, and its TCRdb copy is limited to in-frame clones, with some not included. The V and J calls and clone size were taken over from that table, and D and trimming were inferred from the DNA. Here the sample spans 35,000 to 45,000 clones, about 86% being singletons. This clone was observed once. From germline, CDR1 is SQVTM and CDR2 ANQGSEA. The CDR3 has 13 residues. Trimming removed 5 bases at V and 7 bases at J, with 12 bases between.

This TCR derives from a man aged 65 to 85 with acute or convalescent COVID-19. Sequences were obtained from peripheral blood. The chain joins TRBV29-1 to TRBJ1-6; D possibly corresponds to TRBD1 (5 bases). This chain's CDR3 is CSVTGQGNSPLHF. The CDR3 coding sequence is TGCAGCGTTACAGGACAAGGGAATTCACCCCTCCACTTT. Full variable domain (outside the CDR3, taken from reference TRBV29-1 and TRBJ1-6): SAVISQKPSRDICQRGTSLTIQCQVDSQVTMMFWYRQQPGQSLTLIATANQGSEATYESGFVIDKFPISRPNLTFSTLTVSNMSPEDSSIYLCSVTGQGNSPLHFGNGTRLTVT.